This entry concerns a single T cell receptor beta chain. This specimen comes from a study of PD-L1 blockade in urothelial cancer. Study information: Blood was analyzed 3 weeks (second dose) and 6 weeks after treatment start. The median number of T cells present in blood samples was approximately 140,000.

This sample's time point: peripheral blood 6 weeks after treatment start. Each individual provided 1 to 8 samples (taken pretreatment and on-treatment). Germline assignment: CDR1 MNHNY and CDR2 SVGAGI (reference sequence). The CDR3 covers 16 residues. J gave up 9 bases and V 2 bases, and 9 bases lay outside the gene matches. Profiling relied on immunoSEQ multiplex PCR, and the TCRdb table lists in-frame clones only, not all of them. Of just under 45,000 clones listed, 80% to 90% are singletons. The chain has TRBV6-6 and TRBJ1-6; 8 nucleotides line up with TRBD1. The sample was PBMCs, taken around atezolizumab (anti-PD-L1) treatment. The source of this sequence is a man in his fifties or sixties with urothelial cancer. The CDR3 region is CASSYADRGNGSPLHF. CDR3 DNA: TGTGCCAGCAGTTACGCAGACAGGGGAAATGGTTCACCCCTCCACTTT.